Following are 10 T cell receptor beta chains from one sample sequenced in a study of graft-versus-host responses after intestinal transplantation. Only in-frame clones appear in the TCRdb table, and some are missing; sequencing was by immunoSEQ multiplex PCR. This sample carries fewer than 20,000 clones, around 39% of them seen once, and the ten largest clones take around 1%. Material: alloreactive CD4+ T cells from a mixed lymphocyte reaction culture, obtained before intestinal transplant. Subset given: CFSE-low proliferating T cells sorted from roughly six-day pre-transplant mixed lymphocyte reaction (GvH or HvG direction). Receptor source: a human patient who received an intestinal transplant.

This clone was detected a few times. The chain uses TRBV5-1 and TRBJ1-3; no firm D call. Germline CDR1 is SGHRS and CDR2 is YFSETQ. Between the trimmed V and J ends, which lost 0 bases and 4 bases, there was a span of 8 bases. This CDR3 spans 14 amino acids. CDR3 in DNA: TGCGCCAGCAGCTTGGAGGGAACAGGAAACACCATATATTTT. This encodes CASSLEGTGNTIYF. The full variable domain, rest sourced from reference TRBV5-1 and TRBJ1-3, is KAGVTQTPRYLIKTRGQQVTLSCSPISGHRSVSWYQQTPGQGLQFLFEYFSETQRNKGNFPGRFSGRQFSNSRSEMNVSTLELGDSALYLCASSLEGTGNTIYFGEGSWLTVV.

This clone is medium-sized within its sample. V gene TRBV18 combines with J gene TRBJ1-5, with no clear D. Germline V gene lookup returns CDR1 KGHSH and CDR2 LQKENI. Trimming shortened V by 1 base and J by 5 bases, and 6 bases separated the two germline ends. This CDR3 spans 13 amino acids. The CDR3 protein is CASSPRLDQPQHF. CDR3 bases: TGTGCCAGCTCACCACGGTTGGATCAGCCCCAGCATTTT.

This clone was observed a handful of times. This is likely a read error, given that the CDR3 carries no conserved phenylalanine or tryptophan at its end. Because the CDR3's place on the DNA is in doubt, the DNA is left out and the CDR3 is given as listed by TCRdb. The chain combines TRBV6-5 with TRBJ1-4; the table gives TRBD1 as D, unverified against the DNA. The CDR3 length equals 9 residues, ends included. Germline V gene data show CDR1 as MNHEY and CDR2 as SVGAGI. The CDR3 protein is CASTPGQPV.

This clone was counted a few times. The V gene is TRBV5-4, the J gene TRBJ2-7, with TRBD2 matching 11 bases. Germline assignment: CDR1 SGHNT and CDR2 YYREEE (reference sequence). V was clipped by 1 base and J by 0 bases; unmatched bases: 6. This CDR3 has 17 residues. The CDR3 DNA reads as TGTGCCAGCAGCTTGCCTAGCGGGGGGTCCTCCTCCTACGAGCAGTACTTC. This gives the protein CASSLPSGGSSSYEQYF.

This clone was counted only a few times. CDR3 region: CASSPGTGVFGELFF. For the CDR3, the DNA is TGTGCCAGCAGCCCAGGGACAGGGGTATTCGGGGAGCTGTTTTTT. This chain connects TRBV11-3 to TRBJ2-2, with 10 positions matching TRBD1. With V trimmed by 5 bases and J by 7 bases, 7 bases remained unmatched. The germline V gene has CDR1 SGHNT and CDR2 YENEEA. CDR3 length equals 15 residues.

V usage is TRBV27 and J usage is TRBJ1-6, with a tentative D call TRBD1 (5 bases). This CDR3 spans 14 amino acids. Germline lookup yields CDR1 MNHEY and CDR2 SMNVEV (reference sequence). V lost 3 bases and J 9 bases, leaving 12 bases between the germline ends. The CDR3 sequence is CASSFSPTVSPLHF. In DNA form, the CDR3 reads TGTGCCAGCAGTTTCTCACCGACAGTTTCACCCCTCCACTTT.

This clone was seen more than once but under ten times. This chain links TRBV5-1 with TRBJ1-1, with D unclear. Germline assignment: CDR1 SGHRS and CDR2 YFSETQ. The CDR3 sequence is 15 residues long. V was cut by 0 bases and J by 1 base, with 10 bases left in between. CDR3 DNA sequence: TGCGCCAGCAGCTTGGTCGCCAGAACGAACACTGAAGCTTTCTTT. The encoded protein is CASSLVARTNTEAFF.

This clone was picked up a small number of times. J is TRBJ1-2 and V is TRBV2; no clear D. The CDR3 has 13 residues. Trimming removed 4 bases from V and 0 bases from J, with 6 bases in between. Per the germline V gene, CDR1 is SNHLY and CDR2 is FYNNEI. The CDR3 nucleotides read TGTGCCAGCAGTGGAACAGCTAACTATGGCTACACCTTC. Protein product: CASSGTANYGYTF.

V usage is TRBV5-1 and J usage is TRBJ2-5; a possible D gene is TRBD2 (6 bases). V was cut by 6 bases and J by 5 bases, with 20 bases left in between. CDR1 SGHRS and CDR2 YFSETQ come from the germline V gene. The CDR3 loop spans 15 amino acids. CDR3 loop: CASTLGNRGTETQYF. In DNA form, the CDR3 reads TGCGCCAGCACTCTGGGTAATCGGGGGACGGAGACCCAGTACTTC.

This rearrangement joins TRBV5-4 to TRBJ1-4; possible D gene TRBD1, 5 bases. The ends were cut back, 0 bases at V and 8 bases at J, with 14 bases in the middle. The CDR3 is 15 residues long. Germline V gene sequence: CDR1 SGHNT, CDR2 YYREEE (reference sequence). CDR3: CASSLGGGVGEKLFF. The CDR3 DNA reads as TGTGCCAGCAGCTTGGGGGGGGGTGTGGGCGAAAAACTGTTTTTT.